The source of this T cell receptor (beta chain) is a study of shared clonotypes between healthy human individuals. The study, taken as a whole, reports: Non-shared clonotypes had lower generation probabilities than those shared by all four donors.

In germline, CDR1 is SNHLY, CDR2 FYNNEI. Trimming cost V 7 bases and J 2 bases, with 15 bases left between them. The CDR3 sequence is 15 residues long. Points on this clone: The target antigen is unknown.

Naive CD8 cells lacked CD45RO and underwent positive selection for CCR7, leaving out terminally differentiated effector memory CD45RA+ cells. Libraries were prepared by immunoSEQ multiplex PCR; TCRdb keeps only in-frame clonotypes and omits some of them. The table shows around 2,000,000 clones, with approximately 94% occurring only once. The specimen sequenced was naive CD8+ T cells from PBMCs. This TCR was sampled from a young man in good health. Some clones in this sample may be carry-over from other donors' samples. The chain recombines TRBV2 with TRBJ1-5, with a tentative D call TRBD1 (6 bases). CDR3 nucleotide sequence: TGTGCCAGCAATAGACAGGAGGGAGGCAATCAGCCCCAGCATTTT. Its translation: CASNRQEGGNQPQHF.